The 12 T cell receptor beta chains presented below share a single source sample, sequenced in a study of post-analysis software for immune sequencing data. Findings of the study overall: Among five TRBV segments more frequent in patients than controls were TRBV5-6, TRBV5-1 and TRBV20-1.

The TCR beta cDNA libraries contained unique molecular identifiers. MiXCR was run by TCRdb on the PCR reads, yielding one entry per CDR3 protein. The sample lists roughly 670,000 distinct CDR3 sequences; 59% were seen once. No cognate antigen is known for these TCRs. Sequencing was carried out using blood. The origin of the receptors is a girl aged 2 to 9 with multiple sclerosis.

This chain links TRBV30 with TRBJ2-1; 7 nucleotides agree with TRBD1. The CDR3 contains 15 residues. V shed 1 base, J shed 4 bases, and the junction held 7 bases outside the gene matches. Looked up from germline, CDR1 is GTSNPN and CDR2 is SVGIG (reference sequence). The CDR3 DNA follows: TGTGCCTGGAGTGATGAGACAGGGATATACAATGAGCAGTTCTTC. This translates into CAWSDETGIYNEQFF.

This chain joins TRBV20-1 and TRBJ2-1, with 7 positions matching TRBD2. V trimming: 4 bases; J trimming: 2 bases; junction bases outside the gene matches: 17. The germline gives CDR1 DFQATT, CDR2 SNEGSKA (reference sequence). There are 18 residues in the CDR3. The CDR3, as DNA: TGCAGTGCTAATCCCCTAGGTAGCGGGCACACGGCCTACAATGAGCAGTTCTTC. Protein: CSANPLGSGHTAYNEQFF.

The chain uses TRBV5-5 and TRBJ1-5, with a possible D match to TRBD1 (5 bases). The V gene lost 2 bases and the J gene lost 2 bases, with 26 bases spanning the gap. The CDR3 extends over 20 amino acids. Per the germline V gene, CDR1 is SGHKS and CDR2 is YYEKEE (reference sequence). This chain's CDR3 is CASSLLATPSGLSGNQPQHF. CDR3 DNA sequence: TGTGCCAGCAGCTTACTCGCCACCCCTTCAGGGCTCTCGGGCAATCAGCCCCAGCATTTT.

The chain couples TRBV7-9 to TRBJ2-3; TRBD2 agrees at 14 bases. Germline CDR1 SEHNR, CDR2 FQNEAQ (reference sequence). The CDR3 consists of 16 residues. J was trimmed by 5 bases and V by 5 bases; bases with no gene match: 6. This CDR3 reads CASSMGLAGAGDTQYF. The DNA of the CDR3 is TGTGCCAGCAGCATGGGACTAGCGGGAGCGGGAGATACGCAGTATTTT.

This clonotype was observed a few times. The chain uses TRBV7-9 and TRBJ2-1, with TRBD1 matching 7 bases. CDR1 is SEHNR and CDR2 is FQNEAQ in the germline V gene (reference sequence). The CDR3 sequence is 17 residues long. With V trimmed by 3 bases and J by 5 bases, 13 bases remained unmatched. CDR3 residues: CASSLGWGQKRDNEQFF. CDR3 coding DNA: TGTGCCAGCAGCTTGGGGTGGGGACAGAAGAGGGACAATGAGCAGTTCTTC.

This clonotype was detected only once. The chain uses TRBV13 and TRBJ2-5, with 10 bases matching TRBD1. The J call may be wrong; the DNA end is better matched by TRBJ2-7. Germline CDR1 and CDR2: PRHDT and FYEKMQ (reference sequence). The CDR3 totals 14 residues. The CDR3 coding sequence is TGTGCCAGCAGCACTGAGGACAGGGGGTTCGAGCAGTACTTC. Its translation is CASSTEDRGFEQYF.

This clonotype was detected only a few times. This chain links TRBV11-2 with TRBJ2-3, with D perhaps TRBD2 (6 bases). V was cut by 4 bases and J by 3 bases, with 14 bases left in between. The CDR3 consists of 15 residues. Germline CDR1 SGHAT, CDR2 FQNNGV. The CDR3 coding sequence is TGTGCCAGCAGCTCGTCCGGAGGGCCGACAGATACGCAGTATTTT. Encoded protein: CASSSSGGPTDTQYF.

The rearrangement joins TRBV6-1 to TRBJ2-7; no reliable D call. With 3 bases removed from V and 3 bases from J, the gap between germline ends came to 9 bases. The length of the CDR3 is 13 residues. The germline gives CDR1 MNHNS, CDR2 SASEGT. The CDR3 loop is CASSDVVGYEQYF. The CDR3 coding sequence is TGTGCCAGCAGTGACGTCGTGGGCTACGAGCAGTACTTC.

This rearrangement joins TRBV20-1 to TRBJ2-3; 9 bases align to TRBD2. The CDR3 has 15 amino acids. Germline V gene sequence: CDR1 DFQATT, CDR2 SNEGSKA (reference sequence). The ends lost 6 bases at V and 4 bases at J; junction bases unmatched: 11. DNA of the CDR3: TGCAGTGCCCTAGACGCGGGAGGGCCTGCAGATACGCAGTATTTT. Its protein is CSALDAGGPADTQYF.

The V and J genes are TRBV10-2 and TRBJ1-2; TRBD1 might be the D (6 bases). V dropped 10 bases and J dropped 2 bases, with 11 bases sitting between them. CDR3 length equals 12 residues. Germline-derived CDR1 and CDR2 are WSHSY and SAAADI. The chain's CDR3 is CATRQGNYGYTF. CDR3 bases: TGCGCCACGAGGCAGGGGAACTATGGCTACACCTTC.

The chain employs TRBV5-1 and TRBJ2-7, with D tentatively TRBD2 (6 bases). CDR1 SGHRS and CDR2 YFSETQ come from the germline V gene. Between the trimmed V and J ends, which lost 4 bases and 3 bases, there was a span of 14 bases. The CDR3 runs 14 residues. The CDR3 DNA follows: TGCGCCAGCAGCGCCCCGACTAGGGACTACGAGCAGTACTTC. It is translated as CASSAPTRDYEQYF.

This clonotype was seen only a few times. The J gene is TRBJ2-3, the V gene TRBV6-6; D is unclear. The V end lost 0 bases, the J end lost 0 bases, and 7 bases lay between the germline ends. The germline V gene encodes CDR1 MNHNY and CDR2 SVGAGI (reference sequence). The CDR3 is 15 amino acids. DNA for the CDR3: TGTGCCAGCAGTTACTCGGTGGGGAGCACAGATACGCAGTATTTT. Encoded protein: CASSYSVGSTDTQYF.